A selection of T cell receptor beta chains follows, all from one sample in a study of monozygotic twins with inflammatory bowel disease. TCRdb derives one entry per CDR3 protein from the 5' RACE reads, leaving out DNA. This repertoire includes around 100,000 distinct CDR3 sequences. Material for sequencing was blood. The receptors shown here come from a human donor with ulcerative colitis or Crohn's disease, or a healthy co-twin of an affected twin (not recorded which). Each CDR3 is given with its conserved first and last residue.

J: TRBJ2-5; V: TRBV9; CDR3: CASSVGGEETQYF
J: TRBJ2-7; V: TRBV27; CDR3: CASSGDRDRKQYF
J: TRBJ2-7; V: TRBV4-2; CDR3: CASSQAGTVYEQYF
J: TRBJ1-3; V: TRBV7-8; CDR3: CASSLVSGWDTIYF
J: TRBJ2-1; V: TRBV12-3/TRBV12-4; CDR3: CASSLRSQTEQFF
J: TRBJ1-4; V: TRBV20-1; CDR3: CSARVMSEKLFF
J: TRBJ2-5; V: TRBV4-2; CDR3: CASSQDSGSVVETQYF
J: TRBJ2-2; V: TRBV3-1; CDR3: CASSLGGLGELFF
J: TRBJ2-3; V: TRBV7-2; CDR3: CASSWGGQASTDTQYF
J: TRBJ2-1; V: TRBV7-2; CDR3: CASSLDNAGREQFF
J: TRBJ1-5; V: TRBV5-1; CDR3: CASSYGTADQPQHF
J: TRBJ2-6; V: TRBV20-1; CDR3: CSARVISSGANVLTF
J: TRBJ1-4; V: TRBV7-2; CDR3: CASSQTGPTTNEKLFF
J: TRBJ2-7; V: TRBV5-1; CDR3: CASNRGPGLSSYEQYF
J: TRBJ2-1; V: TRBV5-1; CDR3: CASSWGQSYNEQFF
J: TRBJ2-7; V: TRBV7-9; CDR3: CASSLPGLGSYEQYF
J: TRBJ2-5; V: TRBV5-4; CDR3: CASSLVSEETQYF
J: TRBJ1-6; V: TRBV5-1; CDR3: CASSAGQSSYNSPLHF
J: TRBJ2-6; V: TRBV20-1; CDR3: CSATTGELAGANVLTF
J: TRBJ2-1; V: TRBV15; CDR3: CATSSDQLGIRNEQFF
J: TRBJ2-1; V: TRBV20-1; CDR3: CSARDPSPRTGSRSYNEQFF
J: TRBJ2-3; V: TRBV20-1; CDR3: CSARDLGLVFADTQYF
J: TRBJ2-7; V: TRBV7-2; CDR3: CASSPYSYEQYF
J: TRBJ2-3; V: TRBV27; CDR3: CASSLISTDTQYF